This T cell receptor (beta chain) is drawn from a study of OX40 agonist ivuxolimab in advanced cancers. Whole-study context: Age averaged around 58 years (range roughly 23 to 80), and roughly 82% were male. Three individuals attained partial responses, comprising one hepatocellular carcinoma case and two cutaneous melanoma cases. Overall study results and limits: In the 0.1-3.0 mg/kg groups, partial responders showed among the lowest expansion.

Of note for this clone: Its matching antigen is unknown.

There are 12 residues in the CDR3. Deletions cut 0 bases from V and 8 bases from J, with 7 bases between. Per the germline V gene, CDR1 is GTSNPN and CDR2 is SVGIG (reference sequence). Repertoires were generated with immunoSEQ multiplex PCR, while TCRdb's copy carries only in-frame clones and drops some. In the table there are tens of thousands of clones, around 73% of which are singletons. This specimen consisted of CD4+ or CD8+ T cells sorted from blood, obtained in a trial of the OX40 agonist ivuxolimab. The chain employs TRBV30 and TRBJ1-4; D gene ambiguous. This TCR came from an adult with an advanced solid tumor such as melanoma, head and neck, liver or kidney cancer. The CDR3 coding sequence is TGTGCCTGGAGTGTCATACGGGAAAAACTGTTTTTT. Translated: CAWSVIREKLFF. Supplemented by reference TRBV30 and TRBJ1-4, the full variable domain reads SQTIHQWPATLVQPVGSPLSLECTVEGTSNPNLYWYRQAAGRGLQLLFYSVGIGQISSEVPQNLSASRPQDRQFILSSKKLLLSDSGFYLCAWSVIREKLFFGSGTQLSVL.